The 29 T cell receptor beta chains presented below share a single source sample, sequenced in a study of beta chain features in type 1 diabetes. The antigens for these receptors are not known. Reverse transcribing all isolated RNA meant expressed TCRB transcripts were sequenced. Only in-frame clones appear in the TCRdb table, and some are missing; sequencing was by immunoSEQ multiplex PCR. The table lists 160,000 or so clones, 8% to 9.5% of them singletons. The study's findings and limits: Moderately but significantly shorter TCRB CDR3s were found in Type 1 diabetes patients in all four CD4+ subsets.

Sequenced sample: central memory CD4+ T cells from blood. The source is a woman aged 18-29 years with type 1 diabetes.

This clone appeared a few times. The chain employs TRBV5-1 and TRBJ2-7, with D tentatively TRBD1 (5 bases). V lost 0 bases to trimming and J lost 5 bases, with 6 bases between them. CDR1 is SGHRS and CDR2 is YFSETQ in the germline V gene. The CDR3 runs to 12 residues. In DNA form, the CDR3 reads TGCGCCAGCAGCTTGGTAGGGGACGAGCAGTACTTC. Residues: CASSLVGDEQYF.

The chain is built from TRBV9 and TRBJ2-1; D uncertain. Trimming stripped 0 bases from V and 7 bases from J, with 8 bases between. The CDR3 loop spans 13 amino acids. The germline V gene encodes CDR1 SGDLS and CDR2 YYNGEE. CDR3 protein: CASSVDIMNEQFF. In nucleotides, the CDR3 is TGTGCCAGCAGCGTAGATATTATGAATGAGCAGTTCTTC.

This clone was detected only a few times. V gene TRBV11-3 combines with J gene TRBJ2-5; TRBD2 is a possible D gene (7 bases). This CDR3 region has 15 residues. In germline, CDR1 is SGHNT, CDR2 YENEEA. With 7 bases removed from V and 2 bases from J, the gap between germline ends came to 17 bases. CDR3 in DNA: TGTGCCAGCAAACAGGGAGCGGGGATTCAAGAGACCCAGTACTTC. This translates into CASKQGAGIQETQYF.

This clone was seen a handful of times. The rearrangement joins TRBV6-5 to TRBJ1-2, with TRBD1 identical over 8 bases. Trimming removed 4 bases from V and 6 bases from J; junction bases left unmatched: 10. CDR1 MNHEY and CDR2 SVGAGI come from the germline V gene. The CDR3 has 15 amino acids. The CDR3 reads CASSSRQGIRHGYTF. In DNA, the CDR3 is TGTGCCAGCAGTTCCCGACAGGGGATTAGACATGGCTACACCTTC.

This clone has more than one count but fewer than ten. This sequence joins TRBV7-2 and TRBJ2-5; weak D call: TRBD2 (5 bases). The V gene lost 4 bases and the J gene lost 5 bases, with 17 bases spanning the gap. This CDR3 is 15 amino acids long. Germline V CDR1 and CDR2: SGHTA, FQGNSA. CDR3 amino acids: CASSSVDLRAETQYF. In DNA, the CDR3 is TGTGCCAGCAGCTCCGTGGACTTGAGGGCGGAGACCCAGTACTTC.

This clone has a handful of counts. The chain links TRBV27 to TRBJ2-7; 10 bases fit TRBD2. The CDR3 contains 12 residues. CDR1 and CDR2 from the germline V gene are MNHEY and SMNVEV (reference sequence). Trimming took 2 bases from V and 12 from J; bases not matched to a gene: 4. The CDR3 loop is CASSLTSGKAYF. CDR3 coding DNA: TGTGCCAGCAGTTTAACTAGCGGGAAGGCGTACTTC.

This chain connects TRBV6-4 to TRBJ2-3, with 9 bases matching TRBD2. CDR3 length: 15 residues. Germline V gives CDR1 MRHNA, CDR2 SNTAGT. After removal of 6 bases from V and 0 bases from J, the junction contained 4 bases not matched to a gene. Written as DNA, the CDR3 is TGTGCCAGCAGCCAGACTAGCGGCAGCACAGATACGCAGTATTTT. This encodes CASSQTSGSTDTQYF.

The sample holds a few counts of this clone. J is TRBJ1-1 and V is TRBV7-8; D uncertain. The CDR3 has 12 amino acids. V gave up 1 base and J gave up 6 bases, with 6 bases separating them. From germline, CDR1 is SGHVS and CDR2 FQNEAQ. The CDR3 nucleotides read TGTGCCAGCAGCTTAGTTTCGTCTGAAGCTTTCTTT. Its translation: CASSLVSSEAFF.

There are many counts of this clone. V is TRBV20-1 and J is TRBJ2-7, with D possibly being TRBD1 (5 bases). Germline lookup yields CDR1 DFQATT and CDR2 SNEGSKA (reference sequence). V lost 8 bases to trimming and J lost 3 bases, with 11 bases between them. CDR3 length equals 11 residues. CDR3 nucleotide sequence: TGCAGTACCCCGACAGACTACGAGCAGTACTTC. Its protein product is CSTPTDYEQYF.

This chain links TRBV4-1 with TRBJ2-1; the match to TRBD2 covers 14 bases. This CDR3 comprises 17 residues. The ends lost 0 bases at V and 4 bases at J; junction bases unmatched: 2. The germline V gene has CDR1 MGHRA and CDR2 YSYEKL. The CDR3 loop is CASSQDRTSGRYNEQFF. The CDR3 DNA reads as TGCGCCAGCAGCCAAGATAGGACTAGCGGGAGGTACAATGAGCAGTTCTTC.

This clone has only a few counts. The J gene is TRBJ2-1, the V gene TRBV11-2, with 15 bases aligning to TRBD2. V gave up 6 bases and J gave up 2 bases; unmatched junction bases: 5. From germline, CDR1 is SGHAT and CDR2 FQNNGV. CDR3 length: 17 amino acids. CDR3 sequence (DNA): TGTGCCAGCAGTCTGGGACTAGCGGGGGGACCCTACAATGAGCAGTTCTTC. It is translated as CASSLGLAGGPYNEQFF. Filled out from reference TRBV11-2 and TRBJ2-1, the complete variable domain reads EAGVAQSPRYKIIEKRQSVAFWCNPISGHATLYWYQQILGQGPKLLIQFQNNGVVDDSQLPKDRFSAERLKGVDSTLKIQPAKLEDSAVYLCASSLGLAGGPYNEQFFGPGTRLTVL.

This chain connects TRBV6-1 to TRBJ1-2; a possible D gene is TRBD1 (6 bases). CDR1 is MNHNS, CDR2 SASEGT, per germline. The V gene lost 3 bases and the J gene lost 8 bases, with 13 bases spanning the gap. The CDR3 is 13 residues long. As DNA, the CDR3 is TGTGCCAGCAGTGATACAGGGAGACGCGGCTACACCTTC. This translates into CASSDTGRRGYTF.

J is TRBJ2-1 and V is TRBV18; 10 bases fit TRBD2. With V trimmed by 6 bases and J by 3 bases, 8 bases remained unmatched. The CDR3 runs to 16 residues. Germline V gene lookup returns CDR1 KGHSH and CDR2 LQKENI. In DNA, the CDR3 is TGTGCCAGCTCCCGGCTAGCGGGAGCGGTCTACAATGAGCAGTTCTTC. Protein sequence: CASSRLAGAVYNEQFF.

The J gene is TRBJ2-7, the V gene TRBV27; 9 bases line up with TRBD1. Trimming took 6 bases from V and 7 from J; bases not matched to a gene: 7. The germline CDR1 and CDR2 sequences are MNHEY and SMNVEV (reference sequence). This CDR3 comprises 13 residues. The CDR3 region is CASRNTGGGEQYF. As DNA, the CDR3 is TGTGCCAGCAGAAACACAGGGGGCGGGGAGCAGTACTTC.

This clone was seen a few times. An end of the junction does not agree with germline; a read error may underlie this. The genes are TRBV28 and TRBJ1-4; the D gene is possibly TRBD1 (5 bases). Germline V CDR1 and CDR2: MDHEN, SYDVKM. This CDR3 spans 15 amino acids. Here the CDR3 DNA reads TGTGCCAGCAGCTTATCAGGCCACTTCCAGGAAGGGGTGTTTTTT. It specifies CASSLSGHFQEGVFF.

The gene calls are TRBV6-5 and TRBJ1-5; D ambiguous. CDR3 length: 13 residues. CDR1 is MNHEY, CDR2 SVGAGI, per germline. V was cut by 5 bases and J by 4 bases, with 9 bases left in between. In DNA form, the CDR3 reads TGTGCCAGCAGTGAACACGGGAATCAGCCCCAGCATTTT. Amino acids: CASSEHGNQPQHF.

The V and J genes are TRBV11-1 and TRBJ2-3, with D perhaps matching TRBD2 (5 bases). This CDR3 has 15 amino acids. Trimming removed 6 bases at V and 0 bases at J, with 13 bases between. CDR1 SGHAT and CDR2 FQDESV come from the germline V gene (reference sequence). The DNA for the CDR3 is TGTGCCAGCAGTATCACCGGGGTTAGCACAGATACGCAGTATTTT. Amino acid sequence: CASSITGVSTDTQYF.

In its sample, this clone was seen a few times. The J gene is TRBJ1-5, the V gene TRBV19; D gene unclear. The germline V gene has CDR1 LNHDA and CDR2 SQIVND (reference sequence). The CDR3 sequence is 15 residues long. Trimming removed 7 bases from V and 7 bases from J, with 20 bases in between. CDR3 sequence reads: CASTKDRGGVQPQHF. In DNA, the CDR3 is TGTGCCAGTACCAAGGACCGGGGTGGGGTACAGCCCCAGCATTTT.

This clone was seen a handful of times. The V call is TRBV7-2, the J call TRBJ2-5; 15 positions agree with TRBD2. This CDR3 has 15 amino acids. In germline, CDR1 is SGHTA, CDR2 FQGNSA. With 7 bases clipped from V and 6 bases from J, the junction kept 6 bases outside the gene matches. Here the CDR3 reads CASTRTSGGAQTQYF. In DNA form, the CDR3 reads TGTGCCAGCACCCGGACTAGCGGGGGGGCCCAGACCCAGTACTTC.

This chain links TRBV7-2 with TRBJ1-2, with a tentative D call TRBD1 (6 bases). V was clipped by 5 bases and J by 5 bases, with 15 bases between them. Germline-derived CDR1 and CDR2 are SGHTA and FQGNSA. The CDR3 runs 14 residues. Here the CDR3 reads CASSRDGQGYGYTF. The CDR3, as DNA: TGTGCCAGCAGCCGAGATGGGCAGGGGTATGGCTACACCTTC.

The chain uses TRBV19 and TRBJ2-7, with a tentative D call TRBD1 (5 bases). CDR1 is LNHDA, CDR2 SQIVND, per germline (reference sequence). The ends were cut back, 7 bases at V and 2 bases at J, with 12 bases in the middle. CDR3 length: 13 amino acids. The CDR3 protein is CASKGQGTYEQYF. The CDR3 coding sequence is TGTGCCAGTAAAGGCCAGGGAACCTACGAGCAGTACTTC.

The chain has TRBV5-1 and TRBJ2-2; D might be TRBD2 (5 bases). Per the germline V gene, CDR1 is SGHRS and CDR2 is YFSETQ. CDR3 length: 14 residues. Trimming took 3 bases from V and 5 from J, leaving 11 bases between them. CDR3 DNA sequence: TGCGCCAGCAGCTCTACTAGACAAACCGGGGAGCTGTTTTTT. Translation gives CASSSTRQTGELFF.

This clone was seen a handful of times. The J gene is TRBJ2-3, the V gene TRBV30; the match to TRBD2 covers 14 bases. This CDR3 has 19 amino acids. V lost 1 base, J lost 3 bases, and 12 bases stayed unmatched. In germline, CDR1 is GTSNPN, CDR2 SVGIG (reference sequence). The CDR3 DNA reads TGTGCCTGGAGTGGAAGACTAGCGGGAGGGCCGGATCGGACAGATACGCAGTATTTT. It yields the protein CAWSGRLAGGPDRTDTQYF.

This clone was recorded at least ten times. The rearrangement links TRBV21-1 to TRBJ2-1; the table's D call, TRBD2, has no DNA check behind it. TRBV21-1 is a pseudogene. CDR3 size: 15 residues. The CDR3 DNA follows: TGTGCCAGCAGCAAAGAGGCGGGAGTTGGGGATGAGCAGTTCTTC. It yields the protein CASSKEAGVGDEQFF.

This clone has a handful of counts. The rearrangement joins TRBV4-1 to TRBJ1-5; TRBD1 agrees at 7 bases. V shed 8 bases, J shed 7 bases, and the junction held 8 bases outside the gene matches. This CDR3 comprises 13 residues. Per the germline V gene, CDR1 is MGHRA and CDR2 is YSYEKL. The CDR3 loop is CASGQELGQPQHF. CDR3 in DNA: TGCGCCAGCGGACAGGAGCTCGGGCAGCCCCAGCATTTT.

The chain joins TRBV5-1 to TRBJ1-4, with D possibly being TRBD1 (6 bases). This CDR3 spans 14 amino acids. CDR1 is SGHRS and CDR2 is YFSETQ in the germline V gene. V was trimmed by 4 bases and J by 2 bases, leaving 9 bases between them. CDR3 in DNA: TGCGCCAGCAGCGAGGACAGCACTAATGAAAAACTGTTTTTT. This sequence encodes CASSEDSTNEKLFF.

The V gene is TRBV6-6, the J gene TRBJ2-3; TRBD1 agrees at 7 bases. This CDR3 is built from 13 residues. The V and J ends lost 4 bases and 4 bases, in that order; junction bases with no gene match: 2. Germline V gene sequence: CDR1 MNHNY, CDR2 SVGAGI (reference sequence). The CDR3 DNA reads TGTGCCAGCAGTTTCGACAGGGCAGATACGCAGTATTTT. Protein: CASSFDRADTQYF.

In its sample, this clone was seen a few times. The chain has TRBV27 and TRBJ2-3, with TRBD2 matching 12 bases. V was pared by 5 bases and J by 0 bases, with 9 bases of the junction left unmatched. The CDR3 covers 18 residues. Germline V gene lookup returns CDR1 MNHEY and CDR2 SMNVEV (reference sequence). DNA of the CDR3: TGTGCCAGCAGTCGGAGAACTAGCGGGGGGCGTAGCACAGATACGCAGTATTTT. Translated, it gives CASSRRTSGGRSTDTQYF.

V gene TRBV7-9 combines with J gene TRBJ1-2; D is ambiguous. V was cut by 7 bases and J by 5 bases, with 14 bases left in between. This CDR3 region has 13 residues. CDR1 is SEHNR, CDR2 FQNEAQ, per germline (reference sequence). DNA for the CDR3: TGTGCCAGCACCCCGTCGGGAACTTATGGCTACACCTTC. It is translated as CASTPSGTYGYTF.